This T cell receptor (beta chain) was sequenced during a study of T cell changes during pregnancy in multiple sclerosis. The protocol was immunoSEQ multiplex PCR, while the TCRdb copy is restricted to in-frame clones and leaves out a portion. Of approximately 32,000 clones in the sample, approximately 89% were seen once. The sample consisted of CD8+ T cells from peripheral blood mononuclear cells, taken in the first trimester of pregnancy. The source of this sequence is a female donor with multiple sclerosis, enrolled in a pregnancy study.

The CDR3 DNA follows: TGTGCCAGCAGGTCCCTAGGGAGTTCCTACAATGAGCAGTTCTTC. Protein sequence: CASRSLGSSYNEQFF. The V gene is TRBV28, the J gene TRBJ2-1; the D gene is possibly TRBD2 (5 bases). CDR3 size: 15 residues. Germline-derived CDR1 and CDR2 are MDHEN and SYDVKM. Trimming pared 6 bases from V and 1 base from J, leaving 13 bases between.